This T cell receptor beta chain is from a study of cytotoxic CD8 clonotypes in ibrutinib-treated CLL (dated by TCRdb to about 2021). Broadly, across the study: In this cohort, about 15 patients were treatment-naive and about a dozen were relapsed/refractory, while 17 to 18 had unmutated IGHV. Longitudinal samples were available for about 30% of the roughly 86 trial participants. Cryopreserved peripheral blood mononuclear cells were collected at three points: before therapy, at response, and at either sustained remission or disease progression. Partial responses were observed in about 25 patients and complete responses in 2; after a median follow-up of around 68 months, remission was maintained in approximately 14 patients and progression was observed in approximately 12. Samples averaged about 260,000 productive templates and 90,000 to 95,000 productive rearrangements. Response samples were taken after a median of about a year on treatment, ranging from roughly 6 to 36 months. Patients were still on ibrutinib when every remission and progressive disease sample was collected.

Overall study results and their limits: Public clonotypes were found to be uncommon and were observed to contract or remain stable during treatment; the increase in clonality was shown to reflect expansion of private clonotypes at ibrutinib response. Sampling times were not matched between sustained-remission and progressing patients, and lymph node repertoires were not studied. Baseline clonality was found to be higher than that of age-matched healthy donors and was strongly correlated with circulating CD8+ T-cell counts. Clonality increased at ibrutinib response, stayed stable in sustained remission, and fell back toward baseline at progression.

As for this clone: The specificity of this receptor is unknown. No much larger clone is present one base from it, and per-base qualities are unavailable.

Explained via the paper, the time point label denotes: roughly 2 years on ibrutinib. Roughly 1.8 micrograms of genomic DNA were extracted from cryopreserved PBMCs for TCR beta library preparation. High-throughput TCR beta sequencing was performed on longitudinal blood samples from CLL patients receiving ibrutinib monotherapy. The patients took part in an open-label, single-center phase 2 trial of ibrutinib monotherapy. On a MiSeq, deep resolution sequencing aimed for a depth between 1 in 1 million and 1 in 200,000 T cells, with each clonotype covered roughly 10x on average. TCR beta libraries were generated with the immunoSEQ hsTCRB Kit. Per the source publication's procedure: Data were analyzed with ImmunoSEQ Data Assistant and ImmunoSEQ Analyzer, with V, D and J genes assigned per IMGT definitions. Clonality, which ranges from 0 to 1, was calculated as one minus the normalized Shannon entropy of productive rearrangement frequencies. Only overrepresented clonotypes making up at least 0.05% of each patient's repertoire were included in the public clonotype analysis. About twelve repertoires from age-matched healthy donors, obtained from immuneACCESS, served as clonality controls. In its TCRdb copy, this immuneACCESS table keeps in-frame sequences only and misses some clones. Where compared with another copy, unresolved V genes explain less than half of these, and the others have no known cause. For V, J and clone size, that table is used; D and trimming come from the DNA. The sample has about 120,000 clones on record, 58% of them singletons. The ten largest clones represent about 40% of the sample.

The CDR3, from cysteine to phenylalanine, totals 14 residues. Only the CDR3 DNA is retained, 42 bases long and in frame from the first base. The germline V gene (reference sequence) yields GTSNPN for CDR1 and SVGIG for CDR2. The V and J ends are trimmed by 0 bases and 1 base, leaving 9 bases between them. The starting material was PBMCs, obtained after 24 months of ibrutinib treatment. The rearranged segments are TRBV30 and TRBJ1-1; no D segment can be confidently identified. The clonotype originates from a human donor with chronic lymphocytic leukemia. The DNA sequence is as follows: TGTGCCTGGAGTGTACTCCCCCGGAACACTGAAGCTTTCTTT. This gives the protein CAWSVLPRNTEAFF.